This T cell receptor (beta chain) was observed in a study of OX40 agonist ivuxolimab in advanced cancers. Study-wide context: Patients with hepatocellular carcinoma, melanoma, renal cell or head and neck cancer made up the dose-escalation patients. Whole-study results and caveats: Circulating CD4+ and CD8+ T cells showed clonal expansion by week 6 at 0.1 to 3.0 mg/kg. The work left the antigen specificity of expanded peripheral T cells undetermined. CD4+ T cells averaged fewer expanded clones than CD8+ T cells.

Remarks on this clone: Its antigen is not known.

Germline loops: CDR1 SGHRS, CDR2 YFSETQ. V was shortened by 1 base and J by 0 bases, with 4 bases between the two germline ends. The CDR3 contains 14 residues. TCRdb keeps only in-frame clones here, not all; method: immunoSEQ multiplex PCR. The repertoire consists of roughly 35,000 clones, with about 81% occurring once and the leading ten covering about a fifth. V is TRBV5-1 and J is TRBJ1-4; D ambiguous. The starting material was CD4+ or CD8+ T cells sorted from blood, obtained in a trial of the OX40 agonist ivuxolimab. The receptor was derived from an adult with an advanced solid tumor such as melanoma, head and neck, liver or kidney cancer. The CDR3 loop reads CASSLTPTNEKLFF. CDR3 bases: TGCGCCAGCAGCTTGACGCCAACTAATGAAAAACTGTTTTTT. Filled out from reference TRBV5-1 and TRBJ1-4, the complete variable domain reads KAGVTQTPRYLIKTRGQQVTLSCSPISGHRSVSWYQQTPGQGLQFLFEYFSETQRNKGNFPGRFSGRQFSNSRSEMNVSTLELGDSALYLCASSLTPTNEKLFFGSGTQLSVL.